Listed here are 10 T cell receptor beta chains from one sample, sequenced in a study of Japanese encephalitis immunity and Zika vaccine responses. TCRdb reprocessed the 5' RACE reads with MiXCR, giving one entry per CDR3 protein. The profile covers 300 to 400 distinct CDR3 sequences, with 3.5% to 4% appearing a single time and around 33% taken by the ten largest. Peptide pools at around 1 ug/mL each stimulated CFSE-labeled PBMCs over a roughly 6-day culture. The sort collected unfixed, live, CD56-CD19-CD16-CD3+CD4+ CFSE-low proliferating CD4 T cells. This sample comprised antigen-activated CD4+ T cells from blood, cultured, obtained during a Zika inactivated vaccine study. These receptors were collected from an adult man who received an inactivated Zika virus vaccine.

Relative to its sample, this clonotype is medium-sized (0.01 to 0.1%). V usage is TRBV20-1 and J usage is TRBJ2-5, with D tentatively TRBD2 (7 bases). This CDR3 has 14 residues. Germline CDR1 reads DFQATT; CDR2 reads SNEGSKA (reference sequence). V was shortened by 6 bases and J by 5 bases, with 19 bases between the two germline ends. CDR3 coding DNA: TGCAGTGCCCCAATGGGGGGGGCGGGGGAGACCCAGTACTTC. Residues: CSAPMGGAGETQYF.

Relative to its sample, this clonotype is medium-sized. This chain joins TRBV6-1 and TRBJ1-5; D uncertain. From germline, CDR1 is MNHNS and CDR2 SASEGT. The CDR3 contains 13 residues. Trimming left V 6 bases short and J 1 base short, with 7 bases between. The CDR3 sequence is CASSPWSNQPQHF. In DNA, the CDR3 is TGTGCCAGCAGCCCATGGAGCAATCAGCCCCAGCATTTT.

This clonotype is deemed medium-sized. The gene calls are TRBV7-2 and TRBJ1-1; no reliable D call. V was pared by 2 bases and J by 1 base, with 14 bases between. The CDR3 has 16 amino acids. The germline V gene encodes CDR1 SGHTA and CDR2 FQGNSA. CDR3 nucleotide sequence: TGTGCCAGCAGCTTAATCTTGGGGATTTCGAACACTGAAGCTTTCTTT. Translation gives CASSLILGISNTEAFF.

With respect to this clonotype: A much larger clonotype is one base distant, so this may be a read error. The DNA for the CDR3 is TGTGCCAGCAGTTACCCAGGGGGTCCCCAAGAGACCCAGTACTTC. This encodes CASSYPGGPQETQYF. The chain links TRBV6-5 to TRBJ2-5; 7 bases fit TRBD1. V lost 2 bases and J lost 1; bases outside the gene matches: 4. The CDR3 contains 15 residues. CDR1 is MNHEY and CDR2 is SVGAGI in the germline V gene.

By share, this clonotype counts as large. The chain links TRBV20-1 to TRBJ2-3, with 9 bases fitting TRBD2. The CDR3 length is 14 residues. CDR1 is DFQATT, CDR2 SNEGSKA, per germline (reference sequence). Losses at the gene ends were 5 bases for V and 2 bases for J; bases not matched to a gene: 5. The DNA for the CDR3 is TGCAGTGCTCACGCTAGCGGGACCACAGATACGCAGTATTTT. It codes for CSAHASGTTDTQYF.

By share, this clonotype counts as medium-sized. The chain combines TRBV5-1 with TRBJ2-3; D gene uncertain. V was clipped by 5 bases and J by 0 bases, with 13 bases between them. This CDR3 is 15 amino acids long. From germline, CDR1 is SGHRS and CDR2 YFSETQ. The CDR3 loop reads CASSSIPGSTDTQYF. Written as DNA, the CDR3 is TGCGCCAGCAGTTCTATCCCGGGTAGCACAGATACGCAGTATTTT.

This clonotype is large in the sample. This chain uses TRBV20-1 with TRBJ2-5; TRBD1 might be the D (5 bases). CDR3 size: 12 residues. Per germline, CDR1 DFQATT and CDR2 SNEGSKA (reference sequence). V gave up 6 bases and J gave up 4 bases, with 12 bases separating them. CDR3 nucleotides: TGCAGTGCCCATGGACAAGCAGAGACCCAGTACTTC. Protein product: CSAHGQAETQYF.

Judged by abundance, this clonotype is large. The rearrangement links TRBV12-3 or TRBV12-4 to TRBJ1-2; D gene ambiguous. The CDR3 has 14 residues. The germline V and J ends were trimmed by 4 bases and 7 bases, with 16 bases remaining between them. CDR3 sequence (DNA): TGTGCCAGCAGTTCCCTTGCAGGCCGGGGTGGCTACACCTTC. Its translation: CASSSLAGRGGYTF.

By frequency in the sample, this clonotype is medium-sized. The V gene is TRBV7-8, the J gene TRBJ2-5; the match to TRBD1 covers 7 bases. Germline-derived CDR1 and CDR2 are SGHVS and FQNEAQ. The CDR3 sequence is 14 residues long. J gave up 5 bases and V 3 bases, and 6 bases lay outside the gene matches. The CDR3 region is CASSLMTGRETQYF. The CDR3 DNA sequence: TGTGCCAGCAGCTTGATGACAGGGCGTGAGACCCAGTACTTC.

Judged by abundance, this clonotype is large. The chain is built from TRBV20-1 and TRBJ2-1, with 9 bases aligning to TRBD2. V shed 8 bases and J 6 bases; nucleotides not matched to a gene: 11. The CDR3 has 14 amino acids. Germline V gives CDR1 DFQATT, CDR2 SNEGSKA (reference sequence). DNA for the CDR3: TGCAGTAGTCGAATAGCGGGGGCTCTCAATGAGCAGTTCTTC. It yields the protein CSSRIAGALNEQFF.